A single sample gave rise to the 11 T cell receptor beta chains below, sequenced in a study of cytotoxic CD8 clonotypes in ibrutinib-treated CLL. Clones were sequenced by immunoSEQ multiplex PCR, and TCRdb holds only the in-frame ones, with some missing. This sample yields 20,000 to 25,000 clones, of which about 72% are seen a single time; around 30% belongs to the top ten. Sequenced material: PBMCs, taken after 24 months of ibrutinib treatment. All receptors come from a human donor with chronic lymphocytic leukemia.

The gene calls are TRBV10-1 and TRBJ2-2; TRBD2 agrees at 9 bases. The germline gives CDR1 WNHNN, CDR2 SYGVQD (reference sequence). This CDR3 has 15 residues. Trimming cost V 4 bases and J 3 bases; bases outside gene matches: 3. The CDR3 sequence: CASSASGGHTGELFF. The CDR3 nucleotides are TGCGCCAGCAGTGCGAGCGGGGGGCACACCGGGGAGCTGTTTTTT.

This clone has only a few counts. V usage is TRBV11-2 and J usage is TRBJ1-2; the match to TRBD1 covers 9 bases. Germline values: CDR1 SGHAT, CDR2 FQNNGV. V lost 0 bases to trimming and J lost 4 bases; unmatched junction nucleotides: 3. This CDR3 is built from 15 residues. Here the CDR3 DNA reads TGTGCCAGCAGCTTAGACGGGACAGGGAGCTATGGCTACACCTTC. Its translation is CASSLDGTGSYGYTF.

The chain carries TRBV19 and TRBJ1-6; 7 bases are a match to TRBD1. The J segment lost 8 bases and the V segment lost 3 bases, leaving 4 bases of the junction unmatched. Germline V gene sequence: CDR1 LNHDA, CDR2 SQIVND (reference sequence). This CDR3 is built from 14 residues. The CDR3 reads CASSILGGDSPLHF. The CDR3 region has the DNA TGTGCCAGTAGTATTTTAGGGGGCGATTCACCCCTCCACTTT.

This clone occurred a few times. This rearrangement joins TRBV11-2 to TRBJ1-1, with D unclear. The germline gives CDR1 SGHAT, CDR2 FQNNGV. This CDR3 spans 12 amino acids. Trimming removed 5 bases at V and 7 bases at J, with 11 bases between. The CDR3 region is CASSGLQSEAFF. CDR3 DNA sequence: TGTGCCAGCAGCGGATTACAGAGTGAAGCTTTCTTT.

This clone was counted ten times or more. The CDR3 nucleotides are TGTGCCAGCAGCTTGGGGGGGTCCCACAATGAGCAGTTCTTC. This gives the protein CASSLGGSHNEQFF. The chain has TRBV11-3 and TRBJ2-1; TRBD2 matches at 7 bases. CDR3 length: 14 residues. CDR1 is SGHNT and CDR2 is YENEEA in the germline V gene. Trimming took 3 bases from V and 5 from J; bases not matched to a gene: 4. Full variable domain (outside the CDR3, taken from reference TRBV11-3 and TRBJ2-1): EAGVVQSPRYKIIEKKQPVAFWCNPISGHNTLYWYLQNLGQGPELLIRYENEEAVDDSQLPKDRFSAERLKGVDSTLKIQPAELGDSAVYLCASSLGGSHNEQFFGPGTRLTVL.

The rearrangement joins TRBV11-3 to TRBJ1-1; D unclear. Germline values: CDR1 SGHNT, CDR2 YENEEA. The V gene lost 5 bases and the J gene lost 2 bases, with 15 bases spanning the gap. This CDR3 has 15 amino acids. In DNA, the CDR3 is TGTGCCAGCAGCAGGACCCGAAGCGATAACACTGAAGCTTTCTTT. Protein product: CASSRTRSDNTEAFF.

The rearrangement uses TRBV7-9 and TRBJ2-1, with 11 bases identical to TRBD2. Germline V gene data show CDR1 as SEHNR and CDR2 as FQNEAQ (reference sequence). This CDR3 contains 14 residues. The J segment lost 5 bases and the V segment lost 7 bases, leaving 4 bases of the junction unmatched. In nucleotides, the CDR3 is TGTGCCAGCACCACTAGCGGGGGACACAATGAGCAGTTCTTC. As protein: CASTTSGGHNEQFF.

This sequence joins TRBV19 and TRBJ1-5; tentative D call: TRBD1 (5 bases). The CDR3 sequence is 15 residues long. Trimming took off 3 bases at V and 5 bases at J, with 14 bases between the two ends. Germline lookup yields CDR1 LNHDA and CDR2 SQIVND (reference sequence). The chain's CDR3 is CASSIWGGVDQPQHF. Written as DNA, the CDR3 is TGTGCCAGTAGTATTTGGGGGGGAGTCGATCAGCCCCAGCATTTT.

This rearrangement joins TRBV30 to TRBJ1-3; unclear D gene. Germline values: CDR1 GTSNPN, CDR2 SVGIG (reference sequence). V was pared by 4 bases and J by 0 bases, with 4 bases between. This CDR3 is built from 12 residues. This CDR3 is CAWKRSGNTIYF. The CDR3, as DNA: TGTGCCTGGAAGCGCTCTGGAAACACCATATATTTT.

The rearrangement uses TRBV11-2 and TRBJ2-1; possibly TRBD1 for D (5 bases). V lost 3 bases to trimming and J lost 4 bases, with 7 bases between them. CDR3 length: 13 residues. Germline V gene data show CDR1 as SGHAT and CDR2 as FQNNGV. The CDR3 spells CASSFAGYNEQFF. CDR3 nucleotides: TGTGCCAGCAGCTTCGCAGGGTACAATGAGCAGTTCTTC.

CDR3 region: CASSLGRTTNYGYTF. Written as DNA, the CDR3 is TGTGCCAGCAGCCTGGGTAGGACGACTAACTATGGCTACACCTTC. The chain recombines TRBV5-6 with TRBJ1-2, with D hard to call. CDR3 size: 15 residues. Germline V gene data show CDR1 as SGHDT and CDR2 as YYEEEE. Trimming pared 4 bases from V and 0 bases from J, leaving 13 bases between.